These 19 T cell receptor beta chains were all obtained from the same sample, sequenced in a study of blood T cell repertoires in COVID-19. Clones were sequenced by immunoSEQ multiplex PCR, and TCRdb holds only the in-frame ones, with some missing. There are about 190,000 clones in the sample; 70% to 85% occur only once, and 17% lies in the top ten. The sequenced sample consisted of PBMCs or T cells enriched from blood (not recorded which). These receptors were collected from a woman aged 45-60 years who had recovered from COVID-19.

This clone has only a few counts. The V and J genes are TRBV28 and TRBJ2-2, with TRBD1 identical over 7 bases. Germline assignment: CDR1 MDHEN and CDR2 SYDVKM. The trim removed 7 bases at V and 6 bases at J, leaving 8 bases unmatched. This CDR3 has 14 residues. CDR3 nucleotides: TGTGCCAGCACCACCAACAGGGGTGCCGGGGAGCTGTTTTTT. It is translated as CASTTNRGAGELFF.

The table lists this clone with a count of one. The J gene is TRBJ2-3, the V gene TRBV11-1, with 8 positions matching TRBD2. Germline-derived CDR1 and CDR2 are SGHAT and FQDESV (reference sequence). The ends lost 3 bases at V and 4 bases at J; junction bases unmatched: 9. The CDR3 is 16 residues long. The CDR3 DNA is TGTGCCAGCAGCTTTTTTGCGGGAGGTCGGGCAGATACGCAGTATTTT. This gives the protein CASSFFAGGRADTQYF.

The chain joins TRBV6-1 to TRBJ1-4, with 8 bases that match TRBD1. This CDR3 is built from 13 residues. Germline CDR1 and CDR2: MNHNS and SASEGT. V shed 3 bases and J 9 bases; nucleotides not matched to a gene: 3. The CDR3 region has the DNA TGTGCCAGCAGTGATGGGGACAGGCAAAAACTGTTTTTT. Translated, it gives CASSDGDRQKLFF.

This chain uses TRBV2 with TRBJ2-3; D might be TRBD2 (7 bases). This CDR3 contains 12 residues. Germline assignment: CDR1 SNHLY and CDR2 FYNNEI. Between the trimmed V and J ends, which lost 9 bases and 4 bases, there was a span of 11 bases. The CDR3, as DNA: TGTGCCAGAGGGGGGGGCCCAGATACGCAGTATTTT. Protein: CARGGGPDTQYF.

This clone showed up just once. This chain joins TRBV28 and TRBJ1-1; 7 bases fit TRBD1. Germline loops: CDR1 MDHEN, CDR2 SYDVKM. The CDR3 contains 17 residues. Trimming removed 6 bases from V and 7 bases from J; junction bases left unmatched: 20. The CDR3, as DNA: TGTGCCAGCAGCCTACCGGGAGGGGGCGGGGATCTTAATGAAGCTTTCTTT. Protein sequence: CASSLPGGGGDLNEAFF.

This rearrangement joins TRBV6-4 to TRBJ2-1, with TRBD2 identical over 11 bases. This CDR3 contains 15 residues. Germline trimming cut 3 bases from V and 7 bases from J; bases unmatched to any gene: 5. Germline V lookup: CDR1 MRHNA, CDR2 SNTAGT. In DNA, the CDR3 is TGTGCCAGCAGTGAAGGCCTAGCGGGAGGAAATGAGCAGTTCTTC. Protein sequence: CASSEGLAGGNEQFF.

This chain joins TRBV18 and TRBJ1-3; no reliable D call. This CDR3 is 15 amino acids long. Looked up from germline, CDR1 is KGHSH and CDR2 is LQKENI. V lost 2 bases and J lost 0, with 8 bases in between. The CDR3 reads CASSPDGGSGNTIYF. The CDR3 bases are TGTGCCAGCTCACCAGACGGAGGCTCTGGAAACACCATATATTTT.

The V call is TRBV2, the J call TRBJ1-5; 7 nucleotides line up with TRBD1. This CDR3 is 15 amino acids long. From germline, CDR1 is SNHLY and CDR2 FYNNEI. V shed 3 bases and J 1 base; nucleotides not matched to a gene: 3. The CDR3 region has the DNA TGTGCCAGCAGTGACCAGGGACAGAGCAATCAGCCCCAGCATTTT. Translating gives CASSDQGQSNQPQHF.

V is TRBV2 and J is TRBJ2-1, with 8 bases that match TRBD2. The germline V gene encodes CDR1 SNHLY and CDR2 FYNNEI. J gave up 7 bases and V 4 bases, and 12 bases lay outside the gene matches. The CDR3 has 16 residues. CDR3 amino acids: CASSADGRARGNEQFF. Here the CDR3 DNA reads TGTGCCAGCAGTGCCGACGGGAGGGCCCGAGGGAATGAGCAGTTCTTC.

The V gene is TRBV19, the J gene TRBJ1-4; no reliable D call. The CDR3 sequence is 14 residues long. Germline CDR1 is LNHDA and CDR2 is SQIVND (reference sequence). V lost 3 bases and J lost 6, with 11 bases in between. The CDR3 reads CASSIWQEDEKLFF. CDR3 nucleotides: TGTGCCAGTAGTATCTGGCAGGAAGATGAAAAACTGTTTTTT.

The J gene is TRBJ2-3, the V gene TRBV19; D ambiguous. CDR1 and CDR2 (germline): LNHDA, SQIVND (reference sequence). Trimming removed 6 bases from V and 5 bases from J, with 15 bases in between. There are 14 residues in the CDR3. The CDR3 sequence is CASRDLGFQDTQYF. CDR3 coding DNA: TGTGCCAGTAGAGACCTCGGGTTTCAAGATACGCAGTATTTT.

The V call is TRBV28, the J call TRBJ1-6; 7 positions match TRBD1. V lost 10 bases and J lost 8; bases outside the gene matches: 11. This CDR3 is 14 amino acids long. The germline CDR1 and CDR2 sequences are MDHEN and SYDVKM. CDR3 bases: TGTGCCACCTCGCTCGGGACAGACTATTCACCCCTCCACTTT. Encoded protein: CATSLGTDYSPLHF. Drawing the rest from reference TRBV28 and TRBJ1-6, the complete variable domain is DVKVTQSSRYLVKRTGEKVFLECVQDMDHENMFWYRQDPGLGLRLIYFSYDVKMKEKGDIPEGYSVSREKKERFSLILESASTNQTSMYLCATSLGTDYSPLHFGNGTRLTVT.

The genes are TRBV19 and TRBJ2-4; D possibly corresponds to TRBD2 (5 bases). CDR1 is LNHDA, CDR2 SQIVND, per germline (reference sequence). The CDR3 covers 14 residues. V was cut by 7 bases and J by 0 bases, with 10 bases left in between. The CDR3 spells CASKEAVAKNIQYF. The CDR3 region has the DNA TGTGCCAGTAAGGAGGCCGTAGCCAAAAACATTCAGTACTTC.

The chain employs TRBV24-1 and TRBJ2-1; 9 positions agree with TRBD2. CDR1 KGHDR and CDR2 SFDVKD come from the germline V gene. This CDR3 has 16 residues. V trimming: 4 bases; J trimming: 2 bases; junction bases outside the gene matches: 5. As DNA, the CDR3 is TGTGCCACCAGTGAAAGGACTAGCGCGACCTACAATGAGCAGTTCTTC. Translated: CATSERTSATYNEQFF.

V and J are TRBV6-2 or TRBV6-3 and TRBJ2-1, with D possibly TRBD2 on 6 matching bases. Germline CDR1 is MNHEY and CDR2 is SVGEGT. The CDR3 is made up of 15 amino acids. V lost 2 bases, J lost 3 bases, and 11 bases lay in between. In DNA form, the CDR3 reads TGTGCCAGCAGTTACGGGGGGACGGACTACAATGAGCAGTTCTTC. Protein: CASSYGGTDYNEQFF.

This clone has only one observation. The J gene is TRBJ1-2, the V gene TRBV5-1; D unresolved. Trimming pared 4 bases from V and 4 bases from J, leaving 17 bases between. The CDR3 has 15 residues. The germline V gene encodes CDR1 SGHRS and CDR2 YFSETQ. The CDR3: CASSLAVWAGYGYTF. The CDR3 bases are TGCGCCAGCAGCCTTGCTGTCTGGGCCGGCTATGGCTACACCTTC. Supplemented by reference TRBV5-1 and TRBJ1-2, the full variable domain reads KAGVTQTPRYLIKTRGQQVTLSCSPISGHRSVSWYQQTPGQGLQFLFEYFSETQRNKGNFPGRFSGRQFSNSRSEMNVSTLELGDSALYLCASSLAVWAGYGYTFGSGTRLTVV.

The chain joins TRBV2 to TRBJ2-5; TRBD2 aligns across 9 bases. Germline-derived CDR1 and CDR2 are SNHLY and FYNNEI. This CDR3 comprises 13 residues. V lost 7 bases to trimming and J lost 9 bases; unmatched junction nucleotides: 9. The CDR3 DNA reads as TGTGCCAGCAAGGCTAGCGGGAATGTGGCCCAGTACTTC. Amino acids: CASKASGNVAQYF. Full variable domain (missing parts from reference TRBV2 and TRBJ2-5): EPEVTQTPSHQVTQMGQEVILRCVPISNHLYFYWYRQILGQKVEFLVSFYNNEISEKSEIFDDQFSVERPDGSNFTLKIRSTKLEDSAMYFCASKASGNVAQYFGPGTRLLVL.

The genes are TRBV12-5 and TRBJ2-7, with TRBD2 as a possible D gene (5 bases). The CDR3 length is 13 residues. Germline CDR1 reads LGHNT; CDR2 reads FRNRAP. The V end lost 7 bases, the J end lost 0 bases, and 10 bases lay between the germline ends. The CDR3 DNA sequence: TGTGCTAGTGCCCCGGGGAGCTCCTACGAGCAGTACTTC. Translated, it gives CASAPGSSYEQYF.

The chain couples TRBV24-1 to TRBJ2-3, with D perhaps matching TRBD2 (6 bases). This CDR3 region has 17 residues. Between the trimmed V and J ends, which lost 3 bases and 1 base, there was a span of 16 bases. The germline gives CDR1 KGHDR, CDR2 SFDVKD. The CDR3 region has the DNA TGTGCCACCAGTGATACAGTGGGTGGAGGGGGCACAGATACGCAGTATTTT. Translating gives CATSDTVGGGGTDTQYF.